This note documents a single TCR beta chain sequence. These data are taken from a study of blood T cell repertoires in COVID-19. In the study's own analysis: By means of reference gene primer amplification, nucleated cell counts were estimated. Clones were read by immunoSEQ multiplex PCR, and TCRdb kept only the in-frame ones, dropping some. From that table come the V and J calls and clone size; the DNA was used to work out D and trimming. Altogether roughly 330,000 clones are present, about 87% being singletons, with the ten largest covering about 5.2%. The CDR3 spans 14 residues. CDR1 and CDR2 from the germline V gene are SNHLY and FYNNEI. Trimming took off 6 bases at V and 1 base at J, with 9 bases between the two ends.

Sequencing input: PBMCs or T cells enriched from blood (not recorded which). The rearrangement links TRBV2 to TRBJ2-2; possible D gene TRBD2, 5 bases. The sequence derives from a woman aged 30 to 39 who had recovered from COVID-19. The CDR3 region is CASSPRENTGELFF. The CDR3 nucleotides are TGTGCCAGCAGCCCCCGGGAGAACACCGGGGAGCTGTTTTTT.